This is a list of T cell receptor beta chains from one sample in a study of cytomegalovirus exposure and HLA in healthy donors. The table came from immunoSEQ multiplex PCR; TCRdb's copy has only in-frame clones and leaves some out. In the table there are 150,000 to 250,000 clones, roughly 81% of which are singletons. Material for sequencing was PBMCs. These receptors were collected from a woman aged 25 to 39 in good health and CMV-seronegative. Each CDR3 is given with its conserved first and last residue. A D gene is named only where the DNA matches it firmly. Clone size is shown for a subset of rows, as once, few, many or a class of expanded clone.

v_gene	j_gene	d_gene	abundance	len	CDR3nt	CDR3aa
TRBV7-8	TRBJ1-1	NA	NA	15	TGTGCCAGCAGCTCACTCGGAGGGTGGACCACTGAAGCTTTCTTT	CASSSLGGWTTEAFF
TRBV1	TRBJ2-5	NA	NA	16	TGCACCAGCAGCCCCCCTCTAGCGGACCTACAAGAGACCCAGTACTTC	CTSSPPLADLQETQYF
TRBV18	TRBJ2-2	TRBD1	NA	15	TGTGCCAGCTCACCCCTAGACAGGGGAACCGGGGAGCTGTTTTTT	CASSPLDRGTGELFF
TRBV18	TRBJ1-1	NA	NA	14	TGTGCCAGCTCACCGCTCAGGGGAGGGACTGAAGCTTTCTTT	CASSPLRGGTEAFF
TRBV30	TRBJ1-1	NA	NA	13	TGTGCCTGGAGGCTGGAGTTGGGTACTGAAGCTTTCTTT	CAWRLELGTEAFF
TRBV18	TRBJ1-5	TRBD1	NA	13	TGTGCCAGCTCCCCTGGACAGGAACAGCCCCAGCATTTT	CASSPGQEQPQHF
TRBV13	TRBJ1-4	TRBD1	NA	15	TGTGCCAGCTCAGCGACCCCAGGGGGGTTTGAAAAACTGTTTTTT	CASSATPGGFEKLFF
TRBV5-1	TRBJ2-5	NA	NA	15	TGCGCCAGCAGCTTGGTGCAGGGACTGTATGAGACCCAGTACTTC	CASSLVQGLYETQYF
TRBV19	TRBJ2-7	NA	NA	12	TGTGCCTCTAAAGGGGGAGCCTACGAGCAGTACTTC	CASKGGAYEQYF
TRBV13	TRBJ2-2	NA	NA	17	TGTGCCAGCAGCTTACTGGTGTCAGGGGAGTACGCCGGGGAGCTGTTTTTT	CASSLLVSGEYAGELFF
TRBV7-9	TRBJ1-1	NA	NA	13	TGTGCCAGCAGCCGACAGGAAGACACTGAAGCTTTCTTT	CASSRQEDTEAFF
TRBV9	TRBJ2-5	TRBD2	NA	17	TGTGCCAGCAGCGTAGCGGGTAGCGGGGGCCACCAAGAGACCCAGTACTTC	CASSVAGSGGHQETQYF
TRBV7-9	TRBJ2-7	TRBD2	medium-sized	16	TGTGCCAGCAGCGTGACTAGCGGGAGGGTCGCCTACGAGCAGTACTTC	CASSVTSGRVAYEQYF
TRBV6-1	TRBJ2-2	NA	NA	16	TGTGCCAGCAGTGATGGCAGGGGATGGTACACCGGGGAGCTGTTTTTT	CASSDGRGWYTGELFF
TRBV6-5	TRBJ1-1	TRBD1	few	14	TGTGCCAGCAAGGGGGCGGAGGTTTACACTGAAGCTTTCTTT	CASKGAEVYTEAFF
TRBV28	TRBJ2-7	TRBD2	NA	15	TGTGCCAGCGGGGTTTTAGCGGGGGGGCCGTACGAGCAGTACTTC	CASGVLAGGPYEQYF
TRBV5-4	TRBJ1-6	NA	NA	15	TGTGCCAGCAGCCATGACGGGGGTTCAGGGTCACCCCTCCACTTT	CASSHDGGSGSPLHF